These T cell receptor beta chains were read from a single sample in a study of radiotherapy plus CTLA-4 blockade in lung cancer. TCRdb's table, derived via immunoSEQ multiplex PCR, lists solely in-frame clones and lacks some. The sample carries more than 90,000 clones, around 88% recorded once. The sample here was peripheral blood, taken from a patient treated with radiotherapy plus ipilimumab. The receptors come from a human donor with non-small cell lung cancer that progressed on radiotherapy plus ipilimumab. CDR3s include the opening cysteine and the closing phenylalanine or tryptophan.

V gene: TRBV10-3
J gene: TRBJ2-7
CDR3 protein: CAISEPAPEQYF

V gene: TRBV6-1
J gene: TRBJ1-1
CDR3 protein: CASIPSMAAYTEAFF

V gene: TRBV10-3
J gene: TRBJ1-2
CDR3 protein: CAIRISTGTPAYGYTF

V gene: TRBV9
J gene: TRBJ2-7
CDR3 protein: CASSVGGTSGDEQYF

V gene: TRBV5-1
J gene: TRBJ1-2
CDR3 protein: CASSLGVVSYGYTF

V gene: TRBV6-1
J gene: TRBJ1-2
CDR3 protein: CASSARGGNYGYTF

V gene: TRBV6-1
J gene: TRBJ1-2
CDR3 protein: CASSLDRNYGYTF

V gene: TRBV5-1
J gene: TRBJ2-5
CDR3 protein: CASSLVGQTQETQYF

V gene: TRBV5-1
J gene: TRBJ1-1
CDR3 protein: CASSLVVSGNTEAFF

V gene: TRBV10-3
J gene: TRBJ2-7
CDR3 protein: CAISEGEPYEQYF

V gene: TRBV4-1
J gene: TRBJ1-1
CDR3 protein: CASSQGWDNLNTEAFF

V gene: TRBV7-2
J gene: TRBJ2-2
CDR3 protein: CASSPPFSGELFF

V gene: TRBV18
J gene: TRBJ1-1
CDR3 protein: CASSSTVDTEAFF

V gene: TRBV5-6
J gene: TRBJ1-2
CDR3 protein: CASRRQLYGYTF

V gene: TRBV6-1
J gene: TRBJ1-1
CDR3 protein: CASSEAPTGYQAFF

V gene: TRBV5-1
J gene: TRBJ2-1
CDR3 protein: CASSLAGDLYNEQFF

V gene: TRBV5-1
J gene: TRBJ1-1
CDR3 protein: CASSLGQGRVLNTEAFF

V gene: TRBV5-1
J gene: TRBJ2-1
CDR3 protein: CASSLGYTYNEQFF

V gene: TRBV5-1
J gene: TRBJ2-3
CDR3 protein: CASSLVAGETDTQYF

V gene: TRBV5-8
J gene: TRBJ2-7
CDR3 protein: CASSWTPSEREQYF

V gene: TRBV6-6
J gene: TRBJ2-1
CDR3 protein: CASSTLTDEQFF

V gene: TRBV28
J gene: TRBJ2-7
CDR3 protein: CASSPPGGRAYEQYF

V gene: TRBV5-1
J gene: TRBJ2-1
CDR3 protein: CASSFGLAGGGEQFF

V gene: TRBV7-9
J gene: TRBJ2-7
CDR3 protein: CASSLSSWGEQYF

V gene: TRBV2
J gene: TRBJ2-1
CDR3 protein: CASSEGEAFYNEQFF

V gene: TRBV7-6
J gene: TRBJ1-1
CDR3 protein: CASSLSAGVATEAFF

V gene: TRBV7-2
J gene: TRBJ2-5
CDR3 protein: CASSEGQGQETQYF

V gene: TRBV15
J gene: TRBJ2-3
CDR3 protein: CATSTRITDTQYF